This T cell receptor (beta chain) was observed in a study of beta chain features in type 1 diabetes. Study-level findings and limits: More deletions and fewer insertions at VDJ junctions were seen in type 1 diabetes patients.

This clone was observed a handful of times. What it recognizes is unknown. Of the isolated RNA, all was reverse transcribed, and so the sequenced material was expressed TCRB transcripts. TCRdb's table, derived via immunoSEQ multiplex PCR, lists solely in-frame clones and lacks some. The repertoire holds 620,000 or so clones, around a sixth seen once, with around 0.095% in the top ten. The CDR3 is made up of 15 amino acids. The germline gives CDR1 SGHTA, CDR2 FQGTGA. V was trimmed by 4 bases and J by 10 bases, leaving 20 bases between them. The origin of this receptor is a young man in good health. This chain joins TRBV7-3 and TRBJ2-4, with a weak D call TRBD1 (6 bases). Sequencing used naive CD4+ T cells from blood. The CDR3 loop is CASSSMMAQTGIQYF. CDR3 DNA sequence: TGTGCCAGCAGCTCCATGATGGCGCAAACAGGGATTCAGTACTTC.